These T cell receptor beta chains were read from a single sample in a study of blood T cells in healthy people across ages. One entry per CDR3 protein, called by TCRdb with MiXCR from the 5' RACE reads. The table shows approximately 1,000,000 distinct CDR3 sequences, with roughly two fifths occurring only once. Sequenced material: blood. The receptors derive from a man aged 18 to 30 in good health. CDR3s leave out the opening cysteine and the closing phenylalanine or tryptophan. The D gene is left open where the match is weak.

NA,TRBV9,ASSDRDLHADTQY
NA,TRBV12-3/TRBV12-4,ASVTGRVKGYT
TRBD1,TRBV20-1,SAREEETGAHEQY
NA,TRBV7-9,ASSLGQSSYEAF
TRBD1,TRBV20-1,SAIRTGWNEQF
NA,TRBV7-2,ASSFARGGYGYT
NA,TRBV18,ASSLADSIYGYT
NA,TRBV7-6,ASTLGGSNNEQY
NA,TRBV12-3/TRBV12-4,TSSLGGLNQPQH
TRBD2,TRBV2,ASRPGTTKETQY
TRBD1,TRBV27,ASSLLTGGVVGEQY
TRBD2,TRBV7-9,ASRLGTSQETQY
NA,TRBV9,ASSVGGKSSVLDGYT
NA,TRBV20-1,SAHSGSSSYNEQY
NA,TRBV20-1,SALQGSNQPQH
NA,TRBV4-1,ASSQPSAEVKAF
TRBD2,TRBV5-1,ASSFGLAGDSYNEQF
NA,TRBV28,ASRLGSYGYT
NA,TRBV12-3/TRBV12-4,ASSFPGPMGELF
NA,TRBV11-3,ASSLGAENQETQF
NA,TRBV6-5,ASTPGSGYT
NA,TRBV20-1,SARERKDGPFGYGYT
NA,TRBV20-1,SATGVGKSSPLH
NA,TRBV6-2/TRBV6-3,ASNGWGEVEQF
TRBD1,TRBV29-1,SVEEGRGLWLGDTEAF
TRBD2,TRBV29-1,SVETGGLAGLEQY
NA,TRBV29-1,SVSTVSVEKLF
NA,TRBV3-1,ASSLDPDRTDTQY
NA,TRBV20-1,SASYTDGEKLF
NA,TRBV7-2,ASSLARSYNEQY
NA,TRBV19,ASSIIQGRSSGNTIY
TRBD1,TRBV28,ASSRTGGSETQY
NA,TRBV12-3/TRBV12-4,ASSPLPGSSYEQY
NA,TRBV3-1,ASSQDVDNEKLF
TRBD1,TRBV7-2,ASSRPGQTFEKLF
NA,TRBV7-2,ASSLGGSNYGYT
TRBD1,TRBV12-3/TRBV12-4,ASTKTRDSSLYGYT
NA,TRBV20-1,SARDGERVYNSPLH
TRBD1,TRBV6-6,ASSYAPGQGLQY